This paragraph covers one T cell receptor beta chain sequence. The target antigen is unknown. A much larger clone differs by one base, so this may be a read error. The CDR3 carries no conserved terminal phenylalanine or tryptophan, so it likely arises from a read error. Memory CD4+ cells were defined as CD4+CD45RO+CD25-. V was clipped by 3 bases and J by 0 bases, with 11 bases between them. This CDR3 comprises 15 residues. Germline CDR1 reads SGDLS; CDR2 reads YYNGEE. Study outcomes and limitations: Greatest tumor Treg TCR overlap was with tumor naive CD4+ cells. Tumor memory CD4+ T cell TCR gene usage clustered with blood and lymph node memory CD4+ cells and lymph node naive CD4+ cells.

Full-length variable regions came from constant-region reverse primers plus semi-nested Nested Universal Primer A PCR. TCRdb recomputed calls from the 5' RACE reads with MiXCR, one row per CDR3 protein. The sample has tens of thousands of distinct CDR3 sequences; roughly 28% are singletons. The chain carries TRBV9 and TRBJ2-3; D is possibly TRBD2 (6 bases). Input material: tumor-infiltrating memory CD4+ T cells sorted from the breast tumor. Subset given: memory CD4+ T cells, CD4+CD45RO+CD25-. The TCR comes from a female donor with breast cancer. The CDR3 DNA follows: TGTGCCAGCAGCGAAAGTAGCGGAAGCACAGATACGCAGTATTCT. Translated: CASSESSGSTDTQYS.